This is a list of T cell receptor beta chains from one sample in a study of cytomegalovirus exposure and HLA in healthy donors. Data came from immunoSEQ multiplex PCR; TCRdb stores just in-frame clones and leaves some out. The table lists 130,000 or so clones, approximately 79% of them singletons. Sequencing was performed on PBMCs. These receptors all stem from a man under 40 in good health and CMV-seronegative. The CDR3 runs from the conserved cysteine through the conserved F or W. The D gene is left open where the match is weak. The size entry is marked missing in some rows and otherwise reads once, few, many or a size class.

16	.	TRBV5-1	TRBJ1-4	TRBD1	TGCGCCAGCAGCAAAGACTACCAGGGGGCGGGTGAAAAACTGTTTTTT	CASSKDYQGAGEKLFF
14	.	TRBV10-1	TRBJ1-6	.	TGCGCCAGCAGTGAGGCAGGGGAGAATTCACCCCTCCACTTT	CASSEAGENSPLHF
14	.	TRBV29-1	TRBJ1-1	.	TGCAGCGTTTTTCCCAAGCTCGGGAACACTGAAGCTTTCTTT	CSVFPKLGNTEAFF
14	.	TRBV6-5	TRBJ1-3	.	TGTGCCAGCAGTTATCAGGGTCCTGGAAACACCATATATTTT	CASSYQGPGNTIYF
14	.	TRBV7-6	TRBJ2-3	.	TGTGCCAGCAGCTTAGGGCCAGCGCCAGATACGCAGTATTTT	CASSLGPAPDTQYF
14	.	TRBV7-6	TRBJ2-5	TRBD1	TGTGCCAGCAGACCCGGGACAGCCCAAGAGACCCAGTACTTC	CASRPGTAQETQYF
13	few	TRBV4-1	TRBJ2-3	.	TGCGCCAGCAGCCGGTCAGCGGCAGATACGCAGTATTTT	CASSRSAADTQYF
14	.	TRBV19	TRBJ1-2	TRBD1	TGTGCCAGTAGTGAAAGAAACAGGGGCCAGAGCTACACCTTC	CASSERNRGQSYTF
16	.	TRBV5-4	TRBJ2-5	TRBD2	TGTGCCAGCAGCCGGGGACTAGCGGGGGGCCGGGAGACCCAGTACTTC	CASSRGLAGGRETQYF
18	once	TRBV14	TRBJ2-6	.	TGTGCCAGCAGTCCAATACAGGAATACAGCTCTGGGGCCAACGTCCTGACTTTC	CASSPIQEYSSGANVLTF
19	.	TRBV5-1	TRBJ2-2	.	TGCGCCAGCAGCTCCCCCCATGGGTCGGGGGGCCTGAACACCGGGGAGCTGTTTTTT	CASSSPHGSGGLNTGELFF
14	once	TRBV28	TRBJ2-5	TRBD1	TGTGCCACCACGACAGGGGCGAGAGAAGAGACCCAGTACTTC	CATTTGAREETQYF
15	few	TRBV6-1	TRBJ2-2	TRBD2	TGTGCCAGCAGTGAAGCTAGCGGGGGGCCCGGGGAGCTGTTTTTT	CASSEASGGPGELFF
15	.	TRBV10-2	TRBJ1-2	TRBD1	TGCGCCAGCGATGGGGGACAGGGAGCTAACTATGGCTACACCTTC	CASDGGQGANYGYTF
15	.	TRBV5-8	TRBJ2-2	.	TGTGCCAGCAGCCGGACGGGACTCTACACCGGGGAGCTGTTTTTT	CASSRTGLYTGELFF
14	.	TRBV5-1	TRBJ1-1	.	TGCGCCAGCAGCGTGGACACAAGGAGGACTGAAGCTTTCTTT	CASSVDTRRTEAFF
13	.	TRBV7-6	TRBJ2-1	.	TGTGCCAGCACCTTAGGAGATTACAATGAGCAGTTCTTC	CASTLGDYNEQFF
13	once	TRBV5-1	TRBJ2-1	TRBD1	TGCGCCAGCAGCCTACCGACAGGGAATGAGCAGTTCTTC	CASSLPTGNEQFF
15	.	TRBV7-8	TRBJ2-3	.	TGTGCCAGCAGACAATACTCAGGGGGCACAGATACGCAGTATTTT	CASRQYSGGTDTQYF
17	.	TRBV5-1	TRBJ2-1	.	TGCGCCAGCAGCGTGGGGACTCCTACATCCCCTCGGCGTGAGAAGTTCTTC	CASSVGTPTSPRREKFF
15	.	TRBV5-1	TRBJ2-7	TRBD1	TGCGCCAGCAGCGGTAGGGACAGGGGACCGTACGAGCAGTACTTC	CASSGRDRGPYEQYF
17	.	TRBV6-1	TRBJ2-3	TRBD2	TGTGCCAGCAGTGGAAGTCCTAGCGGGGGCCGCACAGATACGCAGTATTTT	CASSGSPSGGRTDTQYF
17	.	TRBV6-1	TRBJ2-7	.	TGTGCCAGCAGTGAAGCGTTGGGGGGCCAACAGGGGTTCGAGCAGTACTTC	CASSEALGGQQGFEQYF
13	few	TRBV30	TRBJ2-1	.	TGTGCCTGGAGGGCAGGGAACTACAATGAGCAGTTCTTC	CAWRAGNYNEQFF
16	.	TRBV5-1	TRBJ2-5	TRBD1	TGCGCCAGCAGCTGGCGGACAGGGGGCGATTTGGAGACCCAGTACTTC	CASSWRTGGDLETQYF
13	.	TRBV19	TRBJ2-7	.	TGTGCCAGTAGTATGGCCAGGGGCTACGAGCAGTACTTC	CASSMARGYEQYF
15	.	TRBV15	TRBJ2-7	TRBD2	TGTGCCACCAGCGCACATCCTGGGGGGGGTTTCGAGCAGTACTTC	CATSAHPGGGFEQYF
15	.	TRBV5-6	TRBJ2-5	TRBD1	TGTGCCAGCAGCTTGGGCAGGGGGCTGGGGGAGACCCAGTACTTC	CASSLGRGLGETQYF
15	once	TRBV5-1	TRBJ1-1	.	TGCGCCAGCAGCTCCGTTGGGGGGGGGCAGACTGAAGCTTTCTTT	CASSSVGGGQTEAFF